This paragraph covers one T cell receptor (beta chain) sequence. Its antigen is not identified. The data were taken from a study of T-cell memory formation after mild COVID-19. Study background: TCR clustering was largely donor specific.

CDR3 length equals 15 residues. V lost 5 bases and J lost 0; bases outside the gene matches: 4. Germline V lookup: CDR1 SGHTA, CDR2 FQGTGA. General study points: Clones contracting over day 15 to 85 were CD4/CD8 balanced, with later expanders leaning CD4+. Contracting clones localized mainly to CM and EM when CD4+ and mainly to EMRA when CD8+.

It was 5'RACE with constant-segment primers that produced the TCR alpha and TCR beta cDNA libraries, which carried sample barcodes and UMIs. TCRdb re-called the 5' RACE reads with MiXCR, one entry per CDR3 protein. This sample yields 150,000 to 200,000 distinct CDR3 sequences, of which roughly 23% are seen a single time; more than 20% belongs to the top ten. Sequenced material: PBMCs or a T cell subset sorted from them (not recorded which). The TCR comes from an adult woman who had mild COVID-19 (a few samples of this study predate the infection). Cell type and time point are not known. The rearrangement uses TRBV7-3 and TRBJ2-1; 7 bases match TRBD2. The CDR3 nucleotides read TGTGCCAGCAGCATGGGGGGGAGCTCCTACAATGAGCAGTTCTTC. Translation: CASSMGGSSYNEQFF.